Listed below are T cell receptor beta chains from one sample, sequenced in a study of technical replicates of blood from a few donors. Only in-frame clones appear in the TCRdb table, and some are missing; sequencing was by immunoSEQ multiplex PCR. The sample lists roughly 80,000 clones; roughly 94% were seen once. The source material was T cells isolated from PBMCs. These receptors were taken from a human donor in good health. The CDR3 runs from the conserved cysteine through the conserved F or W. A D gene is named only where the DNA matches it firmly. Size values are once, few and many counts, or a class for expanded clones, and some rows have none.

CDR3aa: CASSYQGSTEAFF
CDR3nt: TGTGCCAGTAGTTACCAGGGGAGCACTGAAGCTTTCTTT
v_gene: TRBV19
d_gene: -
j_gene: TRBJ1-1
len: 13
abundance: -

CDR3aa: CASSPQKLADFRNTEAFF
CDR3nt: TGCGCCAGCAGCCCGCAGAAGTTAGCGGATTTTAGGAACACTGAAGCTTTCTTT
v_gene: TRBV4-1
d_gene: -
j_gene: TRBJ1-1
len: 18
abundance: -

CDR3aa: CSVATGGDQPQHF
CDR3nt: TGCAGCGTTGCTACAGGGGGCGATCAGCCCCAGCATTTT
v_gene: TRBV29-1
d_gene: TRBD1
j_gene: TRBJ1-5
len: 13
abundance: -

CDR3aa: CAWELGLAGYNEQFF
CDR3nt: TGTGCCTGGGAGTTGGGACTAGCGGGATACAATGAGCAGTTCTTC
v_gene: TRBV30
d_gene: TRBD2
j_gene: TRBJ2-1
len: 15
abundance: -

CDR3aa: CASSKLAGGSEQFF
CDR3nt: TGTGCCAGCAGTAAACTAGCGGGAGGGTCTGAGCAGTTCTTC
v_gene: TRBV6-5
d_gene: TRBD2
j_gene: TRBJ2-1
len: 14
abundance: -

CDR3aa: CASSAGVDTEAFF
CDR3nt: TGTGCCAGCAGTGCAGGGGTTGACACTGAAGCTTTCTTT
v_gene: TRBV6-1
d_gene: -
j_gene: TRBJ1-1
len: 13
abundance: -

CDR3aa: CASREREDPAYEQYF
CDR3nt: TGTGCCAGCAGGGAGCGGGAGGACCCTGCCTACGAGCAGTACTTC
v_gene: TRBV2
d_gene: TRBD2
j_gene: TRBJ2-7
len: 15
abundance: -

CDR3aa: CASSLSGQGHYGYTF
CDR3nt: TGCGCCAGCAGCTTGTCCGGACAGGGCCACTATGGCTACACCTTC
v_gene: TRBV5-1
d_gene: TRBD1
j_gene: TRBJ1-2
len: 15
abundance: -

CDR3aa: CASSLSGALGQQYF
CDR3nt: TGTGCCAGCAGTCTAAGCGGAGCCTTGGGCCAGCAGTACTTC
v_gene: TRBV7-8
d_gene: -
j_gene: TRBJ2-7
len: 14
abundance: once

CDR3aa: CASSLRSGQETQYF
CDR3nt: TGTGCCAGCAGTTTAAGGAGCGGGCAAGAGACCCAGTACTTC
v_gene: TRBV27
d_gene: -
j_gene: TRBJ2-5
len: 14
abundance: -

CDR3aa: CASSYSSPPEQYF
CDR3nt: TGTGCCAGCAGTTACTCGAGCCCCCCCGAGCAGTACTTC
v_gene: TRBV6-6
d_gene: -
j_gene: TRBJ2-7
len: 13
abundance: -

CDR3aa: CASSTDRGQPQHF
CDR3nt: TGTGCCAGCAGCACGGACAGGGGGCAGCCCCAGCATTTT
v_gene: TRBV5-6
d_gene: TRBD1
j_gene: TRBJ1-5
len: 13
abundance: -

CDR3aa: CASSIVGGQPQHF
CDR3nt: TGTGCCAGTAGTATAGTAGGGGGACAGCCCCAGCATTTT
v_gene: TRBV19
d_gene: -
j_gene: TRBJ1-5
len: 13
abundance: -

CDR3aa: CASRGWPSDTEAFF
CDR3nt: TGTGCCAGCCGGGGTTGGCCCAGCGACACTGAAGCTTTCTTT
v_gene: TRBV7-9
d_gene: -
j_gene: TRBJ1-1
len: 14
abundance: -

CDR3aa: CASSLGEGTEAFF
CDR3nt: TGTGCCAGTAGCCTCGGGGAGGGCACTGAAGCTTTCTTT
v_gene: TRBV19
d_gene: -
j_gene: TRBJ1-1
len: 13
abundance: -

CDR3aa: CASSLNPLETQYF
CDR3nt: TGTGCCAGCAGCTTAAATCCCTTAGAGACCCAGTACTTC
v_gene: TRBV7-9
d_gene: -
j_gene: TRBJ2-5
len: 13
abundance: -

CDR3aa: CAWMKEYEQYF
CDR3nt: TGTGCCTGGATGAAGGAGTACGAGCAGTACTTC
v_gene: TRBV30
d_gene: -
j_gene: TRBJ2-7
len: 11
abundance: -

CDR3aa: CASSQWAGGQPQHF
CDR3nt: TGTGCCAGCAGTCAATGGGCAGGGGGCCAGCCCCAGCATTTT
v_gene: TRBV28
d_gene: TRBD1
j_gene: TRBJ1-5
len: 14
abundance: once

CDR3aa: CAWSESRKNTEAFF
CDR3nt: TGTGCCTGGAGTGAGAGTCGAAAGAACACTGAAGCTTTCTTT
v_gene: TRBV30
d_gene: -
j_gene: TRBJ1-1
len: 14
abundance: -

CDR3aa: CASAPQGDYGYTF
CDR3nt: TGTGCCAGCGCCCCACAGGGAGACTATGGCTACACCTTC
v_gene: TRBV25-1
d_gene: -
j_gene: TRBJ1-2
len: 13
abundance: -

CDR3aa: CASSPYQGLSTYEQYF
CDR3nt: TGTGCCAGCAGCCCGTACCAGGGACTTTCCACCTACGAGCAGTACTTC
v_gene: TRBV7-9
d_gene: -
j_gene: TRBJ2-7
len: 16
abundance: -

CDR3aa: CATSMAGAKETQYF
CDR3nt: TGTGCCACCAGTATGGCGGGAGCTAAAGAGACCCAGTACTTC
v_gene: TRBV15
d_gene: TRBD2
j_gene: TRBJ2-5
len: 14
abundance: -